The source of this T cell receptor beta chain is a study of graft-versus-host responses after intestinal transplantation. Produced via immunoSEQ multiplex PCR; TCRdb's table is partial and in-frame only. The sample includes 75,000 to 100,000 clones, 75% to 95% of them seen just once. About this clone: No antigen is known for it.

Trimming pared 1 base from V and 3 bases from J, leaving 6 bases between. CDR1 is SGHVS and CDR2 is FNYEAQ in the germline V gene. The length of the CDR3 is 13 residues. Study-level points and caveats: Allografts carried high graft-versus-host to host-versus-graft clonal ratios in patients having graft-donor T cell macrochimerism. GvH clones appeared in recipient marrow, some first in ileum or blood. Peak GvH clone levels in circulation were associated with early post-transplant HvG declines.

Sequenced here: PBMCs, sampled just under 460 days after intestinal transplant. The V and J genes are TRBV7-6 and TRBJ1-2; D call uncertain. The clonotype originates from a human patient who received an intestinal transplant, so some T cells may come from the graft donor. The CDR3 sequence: CASSLGLDYGYTF. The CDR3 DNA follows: TGTGCCAGCAGCTTAGGTTTAGACTATGGCTACACCTTC.